Each of the 22 T cell receptor beta chains below was sequenced from the same sample in a study of T-cell memory formation after mild COVID-19. TCRdb analysed the 5' RACE reads with MiXCR anew, one entry per CDR3 protein. The sample records roughly 300,000 distinct CDR3 sequences, less than 9.5% being singletons. Sequences were obtained from PBMCs or a T cell subset sorted from them (not recorded which). The receptor source for this set is a man in his late teens or twenties who had mild COVID-19 (a few samples of this study predate the infection). Cell type and time point are not known.

V and J are TRBV12-3 or TRBV12-4 and TRBJ2-3; D not resolved. The CDR3 is made up of 14 amino acids. The V end was cut by 7 bases, the J end by 4 bases, with 15 bases between. This CDR3 is CASTWGGVADTQYF. The CDR3 DNA is TGTGCCAGCACGTGGGGTGGGGTCGCAGATACGCAGTATTTT.

The chain couples TRBV24-1 to TRBJ2-2; the D gene is possibly TRBD2 (6 bases). The CDR3 runs to 14 residues. Germline CDR1 is KGHDR and CDR2 is SFDVKD. V lost 4 bases, J lost 5 bases, and 10 bases lay in between. For the CDR3, the DNA is TGTGCCACCAGTGAGGGGGGTGGGACCGGGGAGCTGTTTTTT. This encodes CATSEGGGTGELFF.

This clonotype has a count of ten or more. The V and J genes are TRBV29-1 and TRBJ2-2, with 9 positions matching TRBD2. The CDR3 loop spans 15 amino acids. The ends lost 4 bases at V and 3 bases at J; junction bases unmatched: 6. Germline V CDR1 and CDR2: SQVTM, ANQGSEA. This CDR3 reads CSVVSGGRDTGELFF. The CDR3 coding sequence is TGCAGCGTTGTTAGCGGGGGACGGGACACCGGGGAGCTGTTTTTT.

This clonotype was detected only a few times. The rearrangement uses TRBV5-8 and TRBJ2-7; D unclear. With 1 base removed from V and 5 bases from J, the gap between germline ends came to 7 bases. The CDR3 has 12 amino acids. The V gene's germline CDR1 is SGHTS and CDR2 YDEGEE. CDR3 amino acids: CASSLPTHEQYF. The CDR3 nucleotides read TGTGCCAGCAGCTTGCCCACTCACGAGCAGTACTTC.

The sample holds a few counts of this clonotype. The rearrangement joins TRBV5-6 to TRBJ2-6; D remains unclear. The CDR3 has 16 residues. V lost 4 bases and J lost 1, with 12 bases in between. The V gene's germline CDR1 is SGHDT and CDR2 YYEEEE. The CDR3 here is CASSPGPGSGANVLTF. DNA of the CDR3: TGTGCCAGCAGCCCAGGTCCCGGATCTGGGGCCAACGTCCTGACTTTC.

This clonotype was seen more than once but under ten times. The chain recombines TRBV29-1 with TRBJ1-5, with D perhaps matching TRBD1 (5 bases). V lost 2 bases and J 7 bases, leaving 12 bases between the germline ends. The CDR3 covers 13 residues. Per the germline V gene, CDR1 is SQVTM and CDR2 is ANQGSEA. This CDR3 is CSVEQGPGQPQHF. The CDR3 bases are TGCAGCGTTGAACAGGGTCCTGGCCAGCCCCAGCATTTT.

V usage is TRBV6-1 and J usage is TRBJ1-5; no clear D gene. The germline V and J ends were trimmed by 3 bases and 7 bases, with 10 bases remaining between them. The CDR3 is 13 amino acids. Germline loops: CDR1 MNHNS, CDR2 SASEGT. CDR3: CASSDGYVQPQHF. In nucleotides, the CDR3 is TGTGCCAGCAGTGATGGGTATGTACAGCCCCAGCATTTT.

This clonotype was detected ten times or more. The CDR3 bases are TGTGCCAGCAGCTTAGAAGTCGGCTACGAGCAGTACTTC. Its protein product is CASSLEVGYEQYF. V usage is TRBV7-2 and J usage is TRBJ2-7; no clear D. There are 13 residues in the CDR3. Trimming removed 1 base at V and 3 bases at J, with 7 bases between. Germline V CDR1 and CDR2: SGHTA, FQGNSA.

The chain joins TRBV6-2 or TRBV6-3 to TRBJ2-7; D not resolved. CDR1 and CDR2 (germline): MNHEY, SVGEGT. V lost 8 bases to trimming and J lost 0 bases, with 8 bases between them. This CDR3 contains 12 residues. The CDR3 is CASRTDSYEQYV. CDR3 nucleotide sequence: TGTGCCAGCCGGACGGACTCCTACGAGCAGTACGTC.

This clonotype was found many times. The gene calls are TRBV5-1 and TRBJ2-3; possibly TRBD1 or TRBD2 for D (6 bases each). The V gene's germline CDR1 is SGHRS and CDR2 YFSETQ. CDR3 length: 14 amino acids. The V end lost 5 bases, the J end lost 2 bases, and 12 bases lay between the germline ends. The CDR3 loop is CASRYRGLTDTQYF. CDR3 DNA: TGCGCCAGCAGGTATCGGGGGCTCACAGATACGCAGTATTTT.

This clonotype showed up just a few times. The rearrangement joins TRBV3-1 to TRBJ1-1; no clear D gene. Germline values: CDR1 LGHDT, CDR2 YNNKEL (reference sequence). V was shortened by 0 bases and J by 6 bases, with 14 bases between the two germline ends. This CDR3 has 15 residues. CDR3 nucleotide sequence: TGTGCCAGCAGCCAAGACGGGAAGGGAGTCCCTGAAGCTTTCTTT. Translated, it gives CASSQDGKGVPEAFF.

This rearrangement joins TRBV4-3 to TRBJ1-5; D not certain. Trimming pared 4 bases from V and 6 bases from J, leaving 10 bases between. Germline CDR1 is LGHNA and CDR2 is YSLEER. This CDR3 region has 13 residues. The CDR3 reads CASSPRPGQPQHF. The CDR3 DNA follows: TGCGCCAGCAGCCCAAGGCCGGGTCAGCCCCAGCATTTT.

The sample holds a few counts of this clonotype. The chain employs TRBV6-2 or TRBV6-3 and TRBJ2-1; 7 bases fit TRBD1. V shed 2 bases and J 15 bases; nucleotides not matched to a gene: 10. The length of the CDR3 is 13 residues. From germline, CDR1 is MNHEY and CDR2 SVGEGT. Written as DNA, the CDR3 is TGTGCCAGCAGTTACAGGGGACAGCCCTGGCCGTTCTTC. It codes for CASSYRGQPWPFF.

This clonotype came up a few times. J is TRBJ2-5 and V is TRBV5-8; D remains unclear. The V end lost 4 bases, the J end lost 9 bases, and 7 bases lay between the germline ends. The CDR3 length is 10 residues. The V gene's germline CDR1 is SGHTS and CDR2 YDEGEE. Written as DNA, the CDR3 is TGTGCCAGCAGCGGACGGGCCCAGTACTTC. Its protein product is CASSGRAQYF.

V usage is TRBV7-9 and J usage is TRBJ1-2, with D unclear. V lost 2 bases to trimming and J lost 0 bases, with 1 base between them. The germline V gene encodes CDR1 SEHNR and CDR2 FQNEAQ (reference sequence). This CDR3 region has 12 residues. The CDR3 reads CASSLPNYGYTF. The CDR3 bases are TGTGCCAGCAGCTTACCTAACTATGGCTACACCTTC. Variable domain in full (rest from reference TRBV7-9 and TRBJ1-2): DTGVSQNPRHKITKRGQNVTFRCDPISEHNRLYWYRQTLGQGPEFLTYFQNEAQLEKSRLLSDRFSAERPKGSFSTLEIQRTEQGDSAMYLCASSLPNYGYTFGSGTRLTVV.

The chain carries TRBV14 and TRBJ2-6; D is uncertain. The CDR3 contains 22 residues. V lost 1 base and J lost 2, with 27 bases in between. The V gene's germline CDR1 is SGHDN and CDR2 FVKESK. For the CDR3, the DNA is TGTGCCAGCAGCCAAGTAAACCCCATGGAGAGGCAGTTGTCCCCTGGGGCCAACGTCCTGACTTTC. This translates into CASSQVNPMERQLSPGANVLTF.

This clonotype was detected only a few times. J is TRBJ2-1 and V is TRBV7-2; perhaps TRBD1 as D (5 bases). The CDR3 consists of 14 residues. V lost 5 bases and J lost 5, with 13 bases in between. From germline, CDR1 is SGHTA and CDR2 FQGNSA. The DNA of the CDR3 is TGTGCCAGCAGCGTTACGACAGATAACAATGAGCAGTTCTTC. Translated: CASSVTTDNNEQFF.

The chain joins TRBV20-1 to TRBJ1-1; D is perhaps TRBD1 (5 bases). The CDR3 has 13 residues. Germline CDR1 reads DFQATT; CDR2 reads SNEGSKA (reference sequence). V lost 4 bases to trimming and J lost 6 bases, with 15 bases between them. CDR3 sequence reads: CSAIDGVGAEAFF. In nucleotides, the CDR3 is TGCAGTGCTATAGACGGCGTAGGGGCTGAAGCTTTCTTT.

This clonotype has more than one count but fewer than ten. The chain joins TRBV9 to TRBJ2-5; no clear D. The CDR3 is made up of 14 amino acids. The V gene's germline CDR1 is SGDLS and CDR2 YYNGEE. V gave up 3 bases and J gave up 1 base, with 10 bases separating them. The CDR3 reads CASSGDNSQETQYF. The CDR3 DNA follows: TGTGCCAGCAGCGGTGACAATTCCCAAGAGACCCAGTACTTC.

CDR3 DNA: TGCGCCAGCAGACACGGACAGGGCCTGAGCTCCTACGAGCAGTACTTC. Amino acid sequence: CASRHGQGLSSYEQYF. V usage is TRBV5-1 and J usage is TRBJ2-7; TRBD1 matches at 8 bases. This CDR3 spans 16 amino acids. V lost 5 bases, J lost 0 bases, and 10 bases stayed unmatched. The V gene's germline CDR1 is SGHRS and CDR2 YFSETQ. The full variable domain, completed using reference TRBV5-1 and TRBJ2-7, is KAGVTQTPRYLIKTRGQQVTLSCSPISGHRSVSWYQQTPGQGLQFLFEYFSETQRNKGNFPGRFSGRQFSNSRSEMNVSTLELGDSALYLCASRHGQGLSSYEQYFGPGTRLTVT.

This clonotype was seen only a few times. The chain uses TRBV15 and TRBJ1-1, with 8 bases identical to TRBD1. Germline V gene lookup returns CDR1 LNHNV and CDR2 YYDKDF (reference sequence). V gave up 3 bases and J gave up 3 bases; unmatched junction bases: 6. CDR3 length equals 15 residues. The CDR3 is CATSSVDRGYTEAFF. In nucleotides, the CDR3 is TGTGCCACCAGCAGCGTAGACAGGGGATACACTGAAGCTTTCTTT.

This clonotype appeared a few times. This sequence joins TRBV4-1 and TRBJ1-3; D unresolved. Deletions cut 0 bases from V and 0 bases from J, with 9 bases between. The CDR3 length is 16 residues. Germline V gene lookup returns CDR1 MGHRA and CDR2 YSYEKL. CDR3 protein: CASSQDGDSSGNTIYF. CDR3 DNA sequence: TGCGCCAGCAGCCAAGATGGAGATTCCTCTGGAAACACCATATATTTT.